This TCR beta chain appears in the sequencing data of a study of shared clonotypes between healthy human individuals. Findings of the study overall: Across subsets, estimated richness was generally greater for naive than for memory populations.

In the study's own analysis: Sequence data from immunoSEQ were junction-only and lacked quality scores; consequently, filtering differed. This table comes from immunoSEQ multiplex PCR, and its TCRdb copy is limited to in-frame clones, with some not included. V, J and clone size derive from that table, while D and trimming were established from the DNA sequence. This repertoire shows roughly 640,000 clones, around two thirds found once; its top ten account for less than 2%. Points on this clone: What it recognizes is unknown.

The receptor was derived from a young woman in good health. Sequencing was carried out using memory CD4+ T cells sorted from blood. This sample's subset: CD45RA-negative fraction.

The CDR3 nucleotides read TGTGCCAGCAGCTTAGCGGCGGGCGGGCCGATACACTACGAGCAGTACTTC. It yields the protein CASSLAAGGPIHYEQYF. This chain joins TRBV7-8 and TRBJ2-7, with TRBD2 as a possible D gene (5 bases). The CDR3 runs 17 residues. CDR1 is SGHVS, CDR2 FQNEAQ, per germline. V shed 0 bases and J shed 3 bases, with 18 bases lying between them.